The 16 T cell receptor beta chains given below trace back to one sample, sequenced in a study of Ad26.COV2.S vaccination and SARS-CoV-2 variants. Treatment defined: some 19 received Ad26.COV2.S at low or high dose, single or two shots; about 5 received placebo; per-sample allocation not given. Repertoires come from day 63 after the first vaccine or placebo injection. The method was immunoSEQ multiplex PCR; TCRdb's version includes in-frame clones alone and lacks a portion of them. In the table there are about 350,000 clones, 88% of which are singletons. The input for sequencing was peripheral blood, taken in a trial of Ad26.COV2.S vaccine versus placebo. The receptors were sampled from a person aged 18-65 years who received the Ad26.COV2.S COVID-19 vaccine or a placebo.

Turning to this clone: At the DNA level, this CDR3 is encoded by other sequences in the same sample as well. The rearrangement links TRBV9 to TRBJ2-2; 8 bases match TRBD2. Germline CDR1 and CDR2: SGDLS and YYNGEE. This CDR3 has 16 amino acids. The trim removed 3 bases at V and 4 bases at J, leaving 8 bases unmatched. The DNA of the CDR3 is TGTGCCAGCAGCGCCCTGGCGGGAGGAGGCACCGGGGAGCTGTTTTTT. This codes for CASSALAGGGTGELFF. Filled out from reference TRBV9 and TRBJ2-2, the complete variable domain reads DSGVTQTPKHLITATGQRVTLRCSPRSGDLSVYWYQQSLDQGLQFLIQYYNGEERAKGNILERFSAQQFPDLHSELNLSSLELGDSALYFCASSALAGGGTGELFFGEGSRLTVL.

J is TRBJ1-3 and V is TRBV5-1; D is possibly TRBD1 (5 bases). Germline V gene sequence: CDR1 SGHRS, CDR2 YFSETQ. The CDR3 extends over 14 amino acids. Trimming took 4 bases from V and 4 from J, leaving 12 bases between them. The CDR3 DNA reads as TGCGCCAGCAGCCTGACAGTAAACGGAAACACCATATATTTT. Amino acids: CASSLTVNGNTIYF.

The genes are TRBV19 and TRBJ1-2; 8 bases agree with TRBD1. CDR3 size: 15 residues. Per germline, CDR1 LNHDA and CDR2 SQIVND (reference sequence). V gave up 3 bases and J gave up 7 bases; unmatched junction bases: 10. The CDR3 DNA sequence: TGTGCCAGTAGTATTGGTGCAGGGGGCGTCTTTGGCTACACCTTC. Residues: CASSIGAGGVFGYTF.

As DNA, the CDR3 is TGTGCCAGCTCACCGGAGGTAGCCGGCCAAGAGACCCAGTACTTC. Its protein product is CASSPEVAGQETQYF. The chain joins TRBV18 to TRBJ2-5, with D perhaps matching TRBD2 (5 bases). The CDR3 contains 15 residues. V was shortened by 3 bases and J by 1 base, with 12 bases between the two germline ends. Germline V CDR1 and CDR2: KGHSH, LQKENI. Full variable domain (remainder filled in from reference TRBV18 and TRBJ2-5): NAGVMQNPRHLVRRRGQEARLRCSPMKGHSHVYWYRQLPEEGLKFMVYLQKENIIDESGMPKERFSAEFPKEGPSILRIQQVVRGDSAAYFCASSPEVAGQETQYFGPGTRLLVL.

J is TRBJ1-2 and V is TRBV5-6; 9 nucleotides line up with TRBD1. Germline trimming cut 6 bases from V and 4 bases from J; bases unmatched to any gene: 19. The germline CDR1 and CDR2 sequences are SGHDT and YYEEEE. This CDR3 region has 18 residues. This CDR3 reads CASTGRGTGSPITYGYTF. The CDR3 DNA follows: TGTGCCAGCACCGGCCGTGGGACAGGGTCCCCAATAACCTATGGCTACACCTTC.

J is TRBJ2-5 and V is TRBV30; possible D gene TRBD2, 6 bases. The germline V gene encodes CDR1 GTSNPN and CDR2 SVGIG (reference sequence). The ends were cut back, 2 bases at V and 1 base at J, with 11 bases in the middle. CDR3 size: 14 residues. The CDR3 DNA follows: TGTGCCTGGAGTATGGGGGGTACCCAAGAGACCCAGTACTTC. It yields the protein CAWSMGGTQETQYF.

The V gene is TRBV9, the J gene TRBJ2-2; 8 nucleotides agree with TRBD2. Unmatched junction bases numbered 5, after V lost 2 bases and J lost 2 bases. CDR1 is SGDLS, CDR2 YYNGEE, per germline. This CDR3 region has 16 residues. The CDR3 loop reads CASSVYSGGNTGELFF. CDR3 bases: TGTGCCAGCAGCGTCTACAGCGGGGGAAACACCGGGGAGCTGTTTTTT.

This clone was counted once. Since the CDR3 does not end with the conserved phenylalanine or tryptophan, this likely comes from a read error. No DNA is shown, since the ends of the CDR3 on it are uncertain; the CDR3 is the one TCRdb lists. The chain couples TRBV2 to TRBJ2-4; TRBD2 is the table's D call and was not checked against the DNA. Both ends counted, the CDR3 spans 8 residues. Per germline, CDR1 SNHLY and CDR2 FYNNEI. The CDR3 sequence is CASRSTPP.

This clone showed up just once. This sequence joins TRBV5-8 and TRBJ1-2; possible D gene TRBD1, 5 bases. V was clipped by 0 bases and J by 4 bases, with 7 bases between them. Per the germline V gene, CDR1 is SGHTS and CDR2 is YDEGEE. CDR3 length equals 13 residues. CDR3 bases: TGTGCCAGCAGCTTGGCGGGGACCTATGGCTACACCTTC. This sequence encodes CASSLAGTYGYTF.

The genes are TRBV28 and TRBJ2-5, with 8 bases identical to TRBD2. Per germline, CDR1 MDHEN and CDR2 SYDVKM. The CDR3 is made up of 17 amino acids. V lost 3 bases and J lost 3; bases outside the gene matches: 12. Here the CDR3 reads CASSFLGREVAKETQYF. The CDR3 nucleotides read TGTGCCAGCAGTTTCTTAGGGCGGGAGGTAGCGAAAGAGACCCAGTACTTC. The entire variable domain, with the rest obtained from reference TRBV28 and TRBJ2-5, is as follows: DVKVTQSSRYLVKRTGEKVFLECVQDMDHENMFWYRQDPGLGLRLIYFSYDVKMKEKGDIPEGYSVSREKKERFSLILESASTNQTSMYLCASSFLGREVAKETQYFGPGTRLLVL.

CDR3 sequence (DNA): TGTGCCACCACCGGGACAGGGCGCACCGGGGAGCTGTTTTTT. It is translated as CATTGTGRTGELFF. This chain links TRBV15 with TRBJ2-2; 9 nucleotides match TRBD1. CDR3 size: 14 residues. Trimming took 7 bases from V and 4 from J; bases not matched to a gene: 4. CDR1 LNHNV and CDR2 YYDKDF come from the germline V gene (reference sequence).

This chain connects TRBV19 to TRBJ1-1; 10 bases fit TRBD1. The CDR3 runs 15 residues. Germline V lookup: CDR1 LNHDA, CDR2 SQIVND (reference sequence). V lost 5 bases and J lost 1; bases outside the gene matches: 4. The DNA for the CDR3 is TGTGCCAGTAGTTCGGACAGGGGGAAGAACACTGAAGCTTTCTTT. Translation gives CASSSDRGKNTEAFF.

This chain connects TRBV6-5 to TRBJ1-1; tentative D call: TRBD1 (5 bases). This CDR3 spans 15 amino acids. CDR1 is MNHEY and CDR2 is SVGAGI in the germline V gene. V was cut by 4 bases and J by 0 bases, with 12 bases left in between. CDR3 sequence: CASSLGARLNTEAFF. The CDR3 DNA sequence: TGTGCCAGCAGTTTAGGGGCCAGATTGAACACTGAAGCTTTCTTT.

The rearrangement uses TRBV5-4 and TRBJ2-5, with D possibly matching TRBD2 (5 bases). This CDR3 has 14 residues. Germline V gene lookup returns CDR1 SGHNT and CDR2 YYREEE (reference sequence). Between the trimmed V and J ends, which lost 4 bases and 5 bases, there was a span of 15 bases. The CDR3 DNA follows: TGTGCCAGCAGCGGCGTTCAAGAGCGGGAGACCCAGTACTTC. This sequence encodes CASSGVQERETQYF.

Written as DNA, the CDR3 is TGTGCCAGCAGTGTTAGCTCTGGAAACACCATATATTTT. Encoded protein: CASSVSSGNTIYF. The chain joins TRBV25-1 to TRBJ1-3; D is unclear. The CDR3 contains 13 residues. Deletions cut 4 bases from V and 0 bases from J, with 4 bases between. Germline V gene lookup returns CDR1 MGHDK and CDR2 SYGVNS.

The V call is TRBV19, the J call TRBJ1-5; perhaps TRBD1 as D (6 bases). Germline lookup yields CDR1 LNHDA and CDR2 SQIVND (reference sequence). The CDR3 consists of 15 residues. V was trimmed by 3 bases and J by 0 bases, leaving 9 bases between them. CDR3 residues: CASSMTGYSNQPQHF. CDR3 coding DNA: TGTGCCAGTAGTATGACAGGTTATAGCAATCAGCCCCAGCATTTT.